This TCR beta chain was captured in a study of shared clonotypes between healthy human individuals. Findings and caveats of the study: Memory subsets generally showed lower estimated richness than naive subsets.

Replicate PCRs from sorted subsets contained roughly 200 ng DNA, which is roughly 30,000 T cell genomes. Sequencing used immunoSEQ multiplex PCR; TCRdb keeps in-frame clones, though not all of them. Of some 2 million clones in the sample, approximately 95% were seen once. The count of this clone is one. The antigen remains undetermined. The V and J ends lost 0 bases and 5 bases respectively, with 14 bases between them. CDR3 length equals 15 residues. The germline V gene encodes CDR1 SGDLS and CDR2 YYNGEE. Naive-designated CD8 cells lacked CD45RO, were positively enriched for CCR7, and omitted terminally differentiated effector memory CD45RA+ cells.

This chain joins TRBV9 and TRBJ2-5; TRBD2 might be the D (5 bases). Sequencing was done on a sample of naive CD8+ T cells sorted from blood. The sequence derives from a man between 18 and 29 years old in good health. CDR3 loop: CASSVGASTGETQYF. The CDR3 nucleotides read TGTGCCAGCAGCGTAGGGGCTAGTACGGGGGAGACCCAGTACTTC.